Following are 23 T cell receptor beta chains from one sample sequenced in a study of regulatory T cells in long-lasting Graves disease. HTBI primers from iRepertoire and Arm-PCR of CDR3 regions yielded the TCR beta libraries. TCRdb redid the calling of the multiplex PCR reads with MiXCR, one entry per CDR3 protein. Counted here are approximately 300,000 distinct CDR3 sequences, 15% to 20% occurring once; the ten biggest clones make up about 38%. Regarding time point: newly diagnosed GD, antithyroid drugs for less than 3 months. Scientists built the TCR library using RNA that was extracted from PBMCs. This specimen was peripheral blood mononuclear cells (PBMCs), taken at new diagnosis, from a patient treated with antithyroid drugs. These receptors were collected from a female donor with Graves disease.

This clonotype was recorded many times. The chain combines TRBV30 with TRBJ1-1, with 8 bases that match TRBD1. Germline trimming cut 3 bases from V and 7 bases from J; bases unmatched to any gene: 13. Germline CDR1 is GTSNPN and CDR2 is SVGIG (reference sequence). The CDR3 length is 15 residues. The CDR3 nucleotides are TGTGCCTGGAGGCCCAACGGACAGGGCCGTGGTGAAGCTTTCTTT. Translation: CAWRPNGQGRGEAFF.

This clonotype showed up just once. The chain combines TRBV13 with TRBJ2-5, with D uncertain. The ends were cut back, 0 bases at V and 3 bases at J, with 8 bases in the middle. The CDR3 runs 14 residues. The germline V gene encodes CDR1 PRHDT and CDR2 FYEKMQ (reference sequence). CDR3 sequence (DNA): TGTGCCAGCAGCTTAGGGGACGGAAAAGAGACCCAGTACTTC. The encoded protein is CASSLGDGKETQYF.

This clonotype was detected ten times or more. J is TRBJ2-7 and V is TRBV7-9; 10 bases agree with TRBD2. The CDR3 loop spans 15 amino acids. Trimming took 1 base from V and 2 from J; bases not matched to a gene: 2. Germline CDR1 reads SEHNR; CDR2 reads FQNEAQ (reference sequence). The CDR3 sequence: CASSLGTSGTYEQYF. The CDR3 bases are TGTGCCAGCAGCTTAGGGACTAGCGGTACCTACGAGCAGTACTTC.

The chain recombines TRBV27 with TRBJ2-7; 8 bases are a match to TRBD1. The CDR3 has 16 amino acids. Germline CDR1 MNHEY, CDR2 SMNVEV (reference sequence). Losses at the gene ends were 6 bases for V and 1 base for J; bases not matched to a gene: 11. Here the CDR3 DNA reads TGTGCCAGCAGCATAACCCAGGGGGCAGTATCCTACGAGCAGTACTTC. This sequence encodes CASSITQGAVSYEQYF.

The table lists this clonotype with many counts. The genes are TRBV12-3 or TRBV12-4 and TRBJ2-6; a possible D gene is TRBD2 (5 bases). The CDR3 runs to 17 residues. Between the trimmed V and J ends, which lost 3 bases and 1 base, there was a span of 13 bases. The CDR3 DNA reads as TGTGCCAGCAGTTTTCATTTAGGAGGATCTGGGGCCAACGTCCTGACTTTC. Amino acids: CASSFHLGGSGANVLTF.

The V gene is TRBV28, the J gene TRBJ2-5, with D perhaps TRBD2 (5 bases). Looked up from germline, CDR1 is MDHEN and CDR2 is SYDVKM. The length of the CDR3 is 14 residues. V shed 1 base and J shed 3 bases, with 9 bases lying between them. Here the CDR3 DNA reads TGTGCCAGCAGTTTATATCCGGAGGAAGAGACCCAGTACTTC. This codes for CASSLYPEEETQYF.

This clonotype has just a few counts. The chain combines TRBV18 with TRBJ1-5, with a tentative D call TRBD1 (6 bases). Per germline, CDR1 KGHSH and CDR2 LQKENI. Between the trimmed V and J ends, which lost 1 base and 3 bases, there was a span of 19 bases. The CDR3 loop spans 18 amino acids. This CDR3 reads CASSPRRAGVIINQPQHF. The CDR3 bases are TGTGCCAGCTCACCACGGAGGGCAGGGGTTATTATCAATCAGCCCCAGCATTTT.

This clonotype came up once. A far larger clone is only one base removed, so a read error is likely. V and J are TRBV2 and TRBJ2-5; TRBD2 matches at 16 bases. The V and J ends lost 7 bases and 11 bases, in that order; junction bases with no gene match: 10. The germline CDR1 and CDR2 sequences are SNHLY and FYNNEI. This CDR3 comprises 15 residues. The CDR3 nucleotides read TGTGCCAGCACCCAGGGGACTAGCGGGAGGGCCGGTCAGTACTTC. Amino acids: CASTQGTSGRAGQYF.

This clonotype has ten or more counts. This sequence joins TRBV28 and TRBJ1-4, with 10 bases that match TRBD1. Losses at the gene ends were 6 bases for V and 6 bases for J; bases not matched to a gene: 4. Germline V lookup: CDR1 MDHEN, CDR2 SYDVKM. The CDR3 runs to 14 residues. In nucleotides, the CDR3 is TGTGCCAGCAGACCGGGACAGGGGTATGAAAAACTGTTTTTT. This translates into CASRPGQGYEKLFF.

Ten or more counts support this clonotype. The chain has TRBV12-5 and TRBJ2-2; TRBD2 might be the D (5 bases). The CDR3 totals 16 residues. Looked up from germline, CDR1 is LGHNT and CDR2 is FRNRAP. V was clipped by 7 bases and J by 2 bases, with 17 bases between them. The CDR3 DNA sequence: TGTGCTAGTGCCCCCCGTGGAGCGGAAAACACCGGGGAGCTGTTTTTT. The encoded protein is CASAPRGAENTGELFF. Using reference TRBV12-5 and TRBJ2-2 for the parts outside the CDR3, the full variable domain is DARVTQTPRHKVTEMGQEVTMRCQPILGHNTVFWYRQTMMQGLELLAYFRNRAPLDDSGMPKDRFSAEMPDATLATLKIQPSEPRDSAVYFCASAPRGAENTGELFFGEGSRLTVL.

The V and J genes are TRBV7-3 and TRBJ2-1, with 11 bases matching TRBD2. Germline CDR1 is SGHTA and CDR2 is FQGTGA. V lost 1 base and J lost 3; bases outside the gene matches: 5. The length of the CDR3 is 17 residues. The CDR3 loop reads CASSLMGTSGGYNEQFF. CDR3 sequence (DNA): TGTGCCAGCAGCTTAATGGGGACTAGCGGAGGCTACAATGAGCAGTTCTTC.

This clonotype was counted at least ten times. The chain employs TRBV20-1 and TRBJ1-3; tentatively, D is TRBD1 (5 bases). The CDR3 consists of 14 residues. In germline, CDR1 is DFQATT, CDR2 SNEGSKA (reference sequence). Trimming left V 6 bases short and J 9 bases short, with 21 bases between. The CDR3 DNA reads as TGCAGTGCGTACGCGGTGTGGGGACTCGGCACCATATATTTT. Translated: CSAYAVWGLGTIYF.

This clonotype showed up just a few times. The CDR3 DNA reads TGTGCCAGCAGTTGGGAGGACACCGGGGAGCTGTTTTTT. It encodes CASSWEDTGELFF. This chain connects TRBV12-3 or TRBV12-4 to TRBJ2-2; weak D call: TRBD2 (6 bases). The CDR3 runs 13 residues. V lost 4 bases and J lost 3, with 6 bases in between.

This clonotype appeared a few times. The rearrangement uses TRBV24-1 and TRBJ2-4; D gene unclear. This CDR3 has 12 residues. Germline CDR1 and CDR2: KGHDR and SFDVKD. Trimming took off 4 bases at V and 9 bases at J, with 9 bases between the two ends. The CDR3 reads CATSDQTAIQYF. DNA for the CDR3: TGTGCCACCAGTGACCAGACTGCCATTCAGTACTTC.

This clonotype appeared many times. CDR3 sequence: CASKNGFTDTQYF. For the CDR3, the DNA is TGTGCCAGCAAAAACGGTTTCACAGATACGCAGTATTTT. The gene calls are TRBV12-3 or TRBV12-4 and TRBJ2-3; no clear D. V was pared by 7 bases and J by 2 bases, with 10 bases between. The CDR3 consists of 13 residues.

There are a few counts of this clonotype. J is TRBJ2-5 and V is TRBV29-1; 7 bases agree with TRBD1. The CDR3 sequence is 15 residues long. Germline values: CDR1 SQVTM, CDR2 ANQGSEA. J lost 2 bases, V lost 7 bases, and 13 bases had no gene match. CDR3 in amino acids: CSARAWTGGQETQYF. DNA of the CDR3: TGCAGCGCGCGCGCTTGGACAGGTGGTCAAGAGACCCAGTACTTC. The entire variable domain, with the rest obtained from reference TRBV29-1 and TRBJ2-5, is as follows: SAVISQKPSRDICQRGTSLTIQCQVDSQVTMMFWYRQQPGQSLTLIATANQGSEATYESGFVIDKFPISRPNLTFSTLTVSNMSPEDSSIYLCSARAWTGGQETQYFGPGTRLLVL.

J is TRBJ1-1 and V is TRBV24-1; D possibly corresponds to TRBD1 (5 bases). This CDR3 is 14 amino acids long. Looked up from germline, CDR1 is KGHDR and CDR2 is SFDVKD. V lost 3 bases and J 10 bases, leaving 17 bases between the germline ends. This chain's CDR3 is CATSDIGTPGVAFF. The DNA of the CDR3 is TGTGCCACCAGTGATATAGGGACGCCCGGGGTAGCTTTCTTT.

This clonotype was picked up many times. The V and J genes are TRBV12-3 or TRBV12-4 and TRBJ2-1; 7 bases map to TRBD2. CDR3 size: 16 residues. The trim removed 1 base at V and 4 bases at J, leaving 7 bases unmatched. In DNA form, the CDR3 reads TGTGCCAGCAGTTTAGTGGAGTGGGAGGGGTACAATGAGCAGTTCTTC. This translates into CASSLVEWEGYNEQFF.

This clonotype came up many times. The rearrangement joins TRBV6-1 to TRBJ1-1, with TRBD1 as a possible D gene (5 bases). The CDR3 runs 14 residues. Germline V CDR1 and CDR2: MNHNS, SASEGT. V was trimmed by 7 bases and J by 5 bases, leaving 17 bases between them. CDR3 sequence: CASTGGGTHTEAFF. CDR3 DNA sequence: TGTGCCAGCACCGGGGGAGGGACTCATACTGAAGCTTTCTTT.

In this sample, this clonotype turned up a few times. A far larger clone is off by one base, so a read error is likely. This rearrangement joins TRBV7-2 to TRBJ2-7; 8 bases fit TRBD2. This CDR3 region has 15 residues. CDR1 is SGHTA and CDR2 is FQGNSA in the germline V gene. After removal of 4 bases from V and 2 bases from J, the junction contained 7 bases not matched to a gene. The chain's CDR3 is CASSSGAGGTYEQYF. The CDR3 DNA is TGTGCCAGCAGCTCAGGGGCGGGAGGCACCTACGAGCAGTACTTC. The variable domain in full, completed from reference TRBV7-2 and TRBJ2-7, reads GAGVSQSPSNKVTEKGKDVELRCDPISGHTALYWYRQSLGQGLEFLIYFQGNSAPDKSGLPSDRFSAERTGGSVSTLTIQRTQQEDSAVYLCASSSGAGGTYEQYFGPGTRLTVT.

The sample holds many counts of this clonotype. The V gene is TRBV6-5, the J gene TRBJ2-3, with 7 bases matching TRBD2. The V gene end was trimmed by 4 bases and the J gene end by 1 base; junction bases not matched to a gene: 14. Looked up from germline, CDR1 is MNHEY and CDR2 is SVGAGI. The CDR3 totals 18 residues. CDR3 sequence: CASSSPWPAGLGTDTQYF. The CDR3 DNA reads as TGTGCCAGCAGTTCCCCGTGGCCAGCGGGACTTGGCACAGATACGCAGTATTTT.

A few counts support this clonotype. The chain is built from TRBV19 and TRBJ2-6; D unresolved. The CDR3 runs 15 residues. The germline CDR1 and CDR2 sequences are LNHDA and SQIVND (reference sequence). Trimming took 4 bases from V and 0 from J, leaving 7 bases between them. CDR3 coding DNA: TGTGCCAGTAGTACACGAGACTCTGGGGCCAACGTCCTGACTTTC. This codes for CASSTRDSGANVLTF.

This clonotype was seen at least ten times. The chain employs TRBV7-3 and TRBJ2-3; the D gene is possibly TRBD2 (5 bases). Germline values: CDR1 SGHTA, CDR2 FQGTGA. V was shortened by 5 bases and J by 5 bases, with 17 bases between the two germline ends. The CDR3 length is 15 residues. This chain's CDR3 is CASSPHPGRGDTQYF. CDR3 DNA sequence: TGTGCCAGCAGCCCCCACCCGGGTCGGGGAGATACGCAGTATTTT.